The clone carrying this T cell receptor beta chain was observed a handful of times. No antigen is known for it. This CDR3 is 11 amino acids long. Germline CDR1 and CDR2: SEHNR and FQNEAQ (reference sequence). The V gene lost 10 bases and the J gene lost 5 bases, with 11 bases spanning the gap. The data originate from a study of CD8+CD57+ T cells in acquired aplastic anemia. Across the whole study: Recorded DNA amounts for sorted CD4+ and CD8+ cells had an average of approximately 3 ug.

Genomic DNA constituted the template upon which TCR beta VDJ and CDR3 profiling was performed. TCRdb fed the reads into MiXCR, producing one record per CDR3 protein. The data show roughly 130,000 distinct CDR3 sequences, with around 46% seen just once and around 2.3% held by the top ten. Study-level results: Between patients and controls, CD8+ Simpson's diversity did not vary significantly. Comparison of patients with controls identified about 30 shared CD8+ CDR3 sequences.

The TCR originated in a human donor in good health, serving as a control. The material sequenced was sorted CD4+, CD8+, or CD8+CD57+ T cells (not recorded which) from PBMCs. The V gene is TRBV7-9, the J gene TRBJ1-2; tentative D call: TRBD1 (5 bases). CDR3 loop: CATGGDYGYTF. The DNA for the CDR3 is TGTGCCACTGGGGGGGATTATGGCTACACCTTC.